One TCR beta chain is described in this entry. Its specificity is not known. V dropped 7 bases and J dropped 2 bases, with 25 bases sitting between them. The germline CDR1 and CDR2 sequences are WNHNN and SYGVQD (reference sequence). The CDR3 is 18 residues long. The data were taken from a study of T cells in localized non-small cell lung cancer. Study-level findings and limits: Among blood samples, higher T cell density accompanied longer overall survival.

Assay: immunoSEQ multiplex PCR; the TCRdb copy retains only in-frame clones and omits some. This table holds around 92,000 clones, approximately 91% found once. This chain joins TRBV10-1 and TRBJ2-3; D might be TRBD2 (7 bases). The TCR comes from a woman aged 35-70 years with stage II squamous cell lung carcinoma. The material sequenced was PBMCs, taken before any cancer treatment. The CDR3 reads CASNSGTPRGTYTDTQYF. DNA for the CDR3: TGCGCCAGCAACTCTGGGACACCGCGGGGGACCTACACAGATACGCAGTATTTT.